These 12 T cell receptor beta chains were sequenced from one sample in a study of post-analysis software for immune sequencing data. Study observations and caveats: Among 5 or 6 TRBV segments more frequent in patients than controls were TRBV5-6, TRBV5-1 and TRBV20-1.

Prepared TCR beta cDNA libraries contained unique molecular identifiers. TCRdb reprocessed the PCR reads via MiXCR and lists one record per CDR3 protein. The table shows around 400,000 distinct CDR3 sequences, with less than 40% occurring only once. Antigens of these TCRs are unknown. The sample taken for sequencing was blood. The receptor source for this set is a girl between 5 and 17 years old with multiple sclerosis.

This clonotype was observed at least ten times. Written as DNA, the CDR3 is TGTGCCAGCAGCCGGACAGGGAACAATGAGCAGTTCTTC. It yields the protein CASSRTGNNEQFF. The gene calls are TRBV5-5 and TRBJ2-1; 8 bases agree with TRBD1. J was trimmed by 5 bases and V by 4 bases; bases with no gene match: 2. This CDR3 has 13 residues. Germline CDR1 and CDR2: SGHKS and YYEKEE (reference sequence).

J is TRBJ2-1 and V is TRBV12-3 or TRBV12-4, with a tentative D call TRBD1 (6 bases). The CDR3 spans 14 residues. V lost 6 bases, J lost 1 base, and 10 bases lay in between. CDR3 sequence (DNA): TGTGCCAGCAGACGGACAGATTCCTACAATGAGCAGTTCTTC. This encodes CASRRTDSYNEQFF.

This clonotype was seen more than once but under ten times. V usage is TRBV7-8 and J usage is TRBJ2-1; 9 bases match TRBD1. The CDR3 contains 16 residues. The trim removed 5 bases at V and 3 bases at J, leaving 8 bases unmatched. The germline V gene has CDR1 SGHVS and CDR2 FQNEAQ. The CDR3 reads CASSIKGQGYYNEQFF. The CDR3 coding sequence is TGTGCCAGCAGCATCAAGGGACAGGGTTACTACAATGAGCAGTTCTTC.

This clonotype was counted only a few times. The rearrangement joins TRBV7-9 to TRBJ1-6; a weak D match, TRBD1 (5 bases). Germline CDR1 reads SEHNR; CDR2 reads FQNEAQ (reference sequence). Between the trimmed V and J ends, which lost 2 bases and 7 bases, there was a span of 12 bases. The CDR3 length is 15 residues. The CDR3 region has the DNA TGTGCCAGCAGCTTAATAGCGGGACTCAATTCACCCCTCCACTTT. It translates to CASSLIAGLNSPLHF.

The V and J genes are TRBV5-1 and TRBJ2-5; D possibly matches TRBD1 or TRBD2 (6 bases each). CDR1 SGHRS and CDR2 YFSETQ come from the germline V gene. This CDR3 has 13 residues. The V and J ends lost 7 bases and 5 bases respectively, with 15 bases between them. The DNA of the CDR3 is TGCGCCAGCGACCCGGGGGCCCGGGAGACCCAGTACTTC. Encoded protein: CASDPGARETQYF.

The sample holds a few counts of this clonotype. The chain links TRBV5-6 to TRBJ1-3, with TRBD1 identical over 9 bases. The CDR3 has 17 residues. After removal of 5 bases from V and 4 bases from J, the junction contained 13 bases not matched to a gene. CDR1 SGHDT and CDR2 YYEEEE come from the germline V gene. CDR3 nucleotide sequence: TGTGCCAGCAGTTTGCCCGGGACAGGGATAGAAGGAAACACCATATATTTT. Translated: CASSLPGTGIEGNTIYF.

The CDR3 bases are TGTGCCAGCAGTTTCGGGTCAGAGGGCACCGACGGGGAGCTGTTTTTT. This sequence encodes CASSFGSEGTDGELFF. The chain carries TRBV12-3 or TRBV12-4 and TRBJ2-2; tentatively, D is TRBD2 (5 bases). This CDR3 comprises 16 residues. Trimming left V 3 bases short and J 7 bases short, with 18 bases between.

This sequence joins TRBV4-1 and TRBJ2-5; unclear D gene. Germline CDR1 is MGHRA and CDR2 is YSYEKL. The CDR3 contains 13 residues. With 0 bases removed from V and 5 bases from J, the gap between germline ends came to 7 bases. CDR3 bases: TGCGCCAGCAGCCAAGAGGGCTGGGAGACCCAGTACTTC. Its protein is CASSQEGWETQYF.

This clonotype was seen a few times. The CDR3: CASSLSGASGTQYF. CDR3 in DNA: TGCGCCAGTTCCTTGAGTGGGGCCAGTGGGACCCAGTACTTC. V gene TRBV5-1 combines with J gene TRBJ2-5; possibly TRBD1 for D (5 bases). CDR1 and CDR2 from the germline V gene are SGHRS and YFSETQ. CDR3 length equals 14 residues. V was trimmed by 8 bases and J by 7 bases, leaving 21 bases between them.

The V gene is TRBV10-1, the J gene TRBJ2-5, with TRBD2 identical over 7 bases. The CDR3 has 16 amino acids. Trimming took 0 bases from V and 0 from J; bases not matched to a gene: 4. The germline gives CDR1 WNHNN, CDR2 SYGVQD (reference sequence). CDR3 DNA sequence: TGCGCCAGCAGTGAGTCTGGCGGGGGTAACCAAGAGACCCAGTACTTC. It specifies CASSESGGGNQETQYF.

This clonotype has just a few counts. This chain links TRBV10-3 with TRBJ2-5, with 7 bases that match TRBD1. The CDR3 sequence is 14 residues long. V was clipped by 5 bases and J by 5 bases; unmatched bases: 8. Germline-derived CDR1 and CDR2 are ENHRY and SYGVKD. CDR3 loop: CAISRTGSRETQYF. The CDR3 nucleotides read TGTGCCATCAGTCGGACAGGCTCGAGGGAGACCCAGTACTTC.

The gene calls are TRBV12-3 or TRBV12-4 and TRBJ1-1, with a possible D match to TRBD1 (6 bases). The CDR3 contains 13 residues. The V end was cut by 5 bases, the J end by 8 bases, with 15 bases between. This CDR3 is CASSVLSGAEAFF. As DNA, the CDR3 is TGTGCCAGCAGTGTTCTCTCAGGGGCCGAAGCTTTCTTT.